A single sample gave rise to the 19 T cell receptor beta chains below, sequenced in a study of blood T cells in healthy people across ages. Alongside a J-beta primer mix, a sample-barcoded 5' primer served in a second PCR lasting 7 to 11 cycles. TCRdb used MiXCR to reprocess the 5' RACE reads, holding one entry per CDR3 protein. Found here are 380,000 or so distinct CDR3 sequences, about 55% of them singletons; the top ten hold under 65%. The source material was blood. Source of these receptors: a man aged 55 to 70 in good health.

As DNA, the CDR3 is TGTGCCAGCTCACCTGGACAGGGGAGTATGTCCTACAATGAGCAGTTCTTC. It encodes CASSPGQGSMSYNEQFF. This sequence joins TRBV18 and TRBJ2-1; 9 bases are shared with TRBD1. J gave up 1 base and V 3 bases, and 7 bases lay outside the gene matches. Germline CDR1 reads KGHSH; CDR2 reads LQKENI. This CDR3 spans 17 amino acids.

This clonotype has only a few counts. The rearrangement joins TRBV5-8 to TRBJ2-3, with 7 nucleotides matching TRBD2. This CDR3 is built from 15 residues. Germline CDR1 reads SGHTS; CDR2 reads YDEGEE. The V gene end was trimmed by 2 bases and the J gene end by 0 bases; junction bases not matched to a gene: 3. The CDR3 spells CASSFLAVSTDTQYF. CDR3 nucleotides: TGTGCCAGCAGCTTCCTAGCGGTTAGCACAGATACGCAGTATTTT.

The rearrangement uses TRBV20-1 and TRBJ2-3; 8 bases are shared with TRBD1. There are 16 residues in the CDR3. Germline V gene data show CDR1 as DFQATT and CDR2 as SNEGSKA (reference sequence). J was trimmed by 2 bases and V by 6 bases; bases with no gene match: 13. CDR3 region: CSANPTGTGYTDTQYF. CDR3 DNA sequence: TGCAGTGCCAACCCTACCGGGACAGGTTACACAGATACGCAGTATTTT.

This chain uses TRBV5-1 with TRBJ2-4; the D is unclear. The J call may be mistaken, given a closer DNA end match to TRBJ2-5. The CDR3 sequence is 16 residues long. Germline V lookup: CDR1 SGHRS, CDR2 YFSETQ. In DNA form, the CDR3 reads TGCGCCAGCAGCTTGGACAGCGTGCTATTTGGGGAGACCCAGTACTTC. This encodes CASSLDSVLFGETQYF.

The J gene is TRBJ2-5, the V gene TRBV11-3, with 7 bases that match TRBD1. The length of the CDR3 is 13 residues. V was pared by 6 bases and J by 4 bases, with 5 bases of the junction left unmatched. Germline CDR1 SGHNT, CDR2 YENEEA. CDR3 DNA sequence: TGTGCCAGCAGGGGACAGTACGGAGAGACCCAGTACTTC. This translates into CASRGQYGETQYF.

This chain joins TRBV7-2 and TRBJ1-2; possible D gene TRBD1, 5 bases. V was trimmed by 5 bases and J by 8 bases, leaving 15 bases between them. Germline values: CDR1 SGHTA, CDR2 FQGNSA. This CDR3 has 13 amino acids. In DNA form, the CDR3 reads TGTGCCAGCAGCCCGTCCGGAGGGGCCGGCTACACCTTC. This codes for CASSPSGGAGYTF.

Comments on this clonotype: Its ends do not fully match the called genes, so a read error is possible. CDR3 DNA sequence: TGTGCCAGCAGCCTCCTCACCGGGACTAGTAACGAGCAGAACTTC. Translation: CASSLLTGTSNEQNF. The V and J genes are TRBV28 and TRBJ2-7; TRBD2 agrees at 8 bases. Per the germline V gene, CDR1 is MDHEN and CDR2 is SYDVKM. This CDR3 is 15 amino acids long.

The J gene is TRBJ2-5, the V gene TRBV7-2; TRBD2 aligns across 10 bases. Near its end, the DNA agrees better with TRBJ2-7, so the J call may be wrong. CDR3 size: 15 residues. In germline, CDR1 is SGHTA, CDR2 FQGNSA. The CDR3 nucleotides are TGTGCCAGCAGCCCTCAGCGGGAGGGCCACCACGAGCAGTACTTC. This translates into CASSPQREGHHEQYF.

This clonotype appeared many times. The CDR3 bases are TGCGCCAGCAGCCAAAGGGGAACTGGATCGCAGTTCTTC. Its protein is CASSQRGTGSQFF. The genes are TRBV4-3 and TRBJ2-1, with TRBD1 as a possible D gene (5 bases). The CDR3 extends over 13 amino acids. Germline CDR1 and CDR2: LGHNA and YSLEER. V was clipped by 2 bases and J by 12 bases, with 14 bases between them.

This clonotype was observed at least ten times. The chain combines TRBV11-2 with TRBJ1-2, with a tentative D call TRBD1 (6 bases). V shed 3 bases and J shed 8 bases, with 13 bases lying between them. Germline V lookup: CDR1 SGHAT, CDR2 FQNNGV. The CDR3 sequence is 13 residues long. The CDR3 protein is CASSFNRQAGYTF. In nucleotides, the CDR3 is TGTGCCAGCAGCTTCAATCGACAGGCCGGCTACACCTTC.

This clonotype was detected a few times. The CDR3 DNA reads TGCAGCGTTGAGAAAGCGGGGGGCACAGATACGCAGTATTTT. This gives the protein CSVEKAGGTDTQYF. V gene TRBV29-1 combines with J gene TRBJ2-3; 8 nucleotides agree with TRBD2. Looked up from germline, CDR1 is SQVTM and CDR2 is ANQGSEA. The V and J ends lost 3 bases and 1 base, in that order; junction bases with no gene match: 3. This CDR3 is built from 14 residues.

As regards this clonotype: Compared with germline, one end of the junction differs, possibly owing to a read error. The chain uses TRBV12-3 or TRBV12-4 and TRBJ2-3, with TRBD2 as a possible D gene (5 bases). This CDR3 region has 16 residues. CDR3 DNA: TGTGCCAGCAGTCTACGGCGGGCGGGCACAACAGATATGCAGTATTTT. It yields the protein CASSLRRAGTTDMQYF.

The gene calls are TRBV5-1 and TRBJ1-2, with 8 bases matching TRBD1. The CDR3 sequence is 14 residues long. Trimming cost V 6 bases and J 8 bases; bases outside gene matches: 12. Germline-derived CDR1 and CDR2 are SGHRS and YFSETQ. The CDR3 sequence: CASKKAGGVDGYTF. For the CDR3, the DNA is TGCGCCAGCAAGAAGGCAGGGGGCGTGGACGGCTACACCTTC.

The chain links TRBV20-1 to TRBJ2-5, with D unresolved. The germline V and J ends were trimmed by 1 base and 2 bases, with 11 bases remaining between them. The length of the CDR3 is 14 residues. Germline CDR1 reads DFQATT; CDR2 reads SNEGSKA (reference sequence). The CDR3, as DNA: TGCAGTGCTAGAGCACAATTGGGGCAAGAGACCCAGTACTTC. Its translation: CSARAQLGQETQYF.

Many counts were recorded for this clonotype. The gene calls are TRBV11-3 and TRBJ1-6, with TRBD1 matching over 7 bases. V dropped 3 bases and J dropped 5; count of bases not matched to a gene: 1. The germline CDR1 and CDR2 sequences are SGHNT and YENEEA. The CDR3 contains 14 residues. For the CDR3, the DNA is TGTGCCAGCAGCTTGGGACAGAATAATTCACCCCTCCACTTT. This codes for CASSLGQNNSPLHF.

J is TRBJ1-2 and V is TRBV6-1, with 8 bases identical to TRBD1. The junction had 7 bases not matched to a gene; V was cut back by 3 bases and J by 4 bases. The CDR3 totals 15 residues. Germline assignment: CDR1 MNHNS and CDR2 SASEGT. In DNA form, the CDR3 reads TGTGCCAGCAGTGACAGTCGGACAGGGTTCTATGGCTACACCTTC. This codes for CASSDSRTGFYGYTF.

The chain couples TRBV25-1 to TRBJ2-5; D might be TRBD1 (5 bases). The CDR3 extends over 14 amino acids. Germline-derived CDR1 and CDR2 are MGHDK and SYGVNS. The ends were cut back, 3 bases at V and 0 bases at J, with 8 bases in the middle. CDR3 sequence reads: CASSDPGNQETQYF. CDR3 bases: TGTGCCAGCAGTGACCCAGGGAACCAAGAGACCCAGTACTTC.

The V gene is TRBV7-2, the J gene TRBJ2-3, with 7 bases that match TRBD2. The CDR3 has 15 residues. V gave up 5 bases and J gave up 2 bases; unmatched junction bases: 7. The germline gives CDR1 SGHTA, CDR2 FQGNSA. The CDR3 here is CASSQRTRNTDTQYF. The CDR3 DNA reads as TGTGCCAGCAGCCAACGGACTAGAAACACAGATACGCAGTATTTT.

This chain connects TRBV9 to TRBJ2-7, with D unresolved. Germline V gene lookup returns CDR1 SGDLS and CDR2 YYNGEE. This CDR3 is built from 13 residues. Deletions cut 4 bases from V and 3 bases from J, with 11 bases between. Written as DNA, the CDR3 is TGTGCCAGCAGCAGATTGGGGATCTACGAGCAGTACTTC. Translation: CASSRLGIYEQYF.